This T cell receptor beta chain is from a study of CD8 T cells in ankylosing spondylitis. Quantitative 5'-RACE with molecular barcodes generated TCR beta libraries. TCRdb re-called the 5' RACE reads through MiXCR, storing one row per CDR3 protein. Seen here are about 460,000 distinct CDR3 sequences, approximately 5.3% observed once, and the top ten hold approximately 3.5%. General study findings and limits: Disease-linked clones had a CD8+ phenotype and relatively low frequency in peripheral blood. A TCR beta motif made of about 8 highly homologous variants seemed typical of ankylosing spondylitis blood. Within matched ankylosing spondylitis synovial fluid, disease-linked clones were reportedly significantly enriched.

This clonotype appeared many times. Its target is not known. The V and J ends lost 1 base and 2 bases, in that order; junction bases with no gene match: 3. The CDR3 spans 16 residues. The germline V gene has CDR1 LGHNA and CDR2 YNFKEQ. This rearrangement joins TRBV4-2 to TRBJ2-1; TRBD2 matches at 9 bases. The source of this sequence is a male donor with ankylosing spondylitis. The sequencing input was blood, either unsorted or a sorted T cell fraction (not recorded which). The CDR3: CASSQVSGRAYNEQFF. In nucleotides, the CDR3 is TGTGCCAGCAGCCAAGTTAGCGGGAGAGCCTACAATGAGCAGTTCTTC.